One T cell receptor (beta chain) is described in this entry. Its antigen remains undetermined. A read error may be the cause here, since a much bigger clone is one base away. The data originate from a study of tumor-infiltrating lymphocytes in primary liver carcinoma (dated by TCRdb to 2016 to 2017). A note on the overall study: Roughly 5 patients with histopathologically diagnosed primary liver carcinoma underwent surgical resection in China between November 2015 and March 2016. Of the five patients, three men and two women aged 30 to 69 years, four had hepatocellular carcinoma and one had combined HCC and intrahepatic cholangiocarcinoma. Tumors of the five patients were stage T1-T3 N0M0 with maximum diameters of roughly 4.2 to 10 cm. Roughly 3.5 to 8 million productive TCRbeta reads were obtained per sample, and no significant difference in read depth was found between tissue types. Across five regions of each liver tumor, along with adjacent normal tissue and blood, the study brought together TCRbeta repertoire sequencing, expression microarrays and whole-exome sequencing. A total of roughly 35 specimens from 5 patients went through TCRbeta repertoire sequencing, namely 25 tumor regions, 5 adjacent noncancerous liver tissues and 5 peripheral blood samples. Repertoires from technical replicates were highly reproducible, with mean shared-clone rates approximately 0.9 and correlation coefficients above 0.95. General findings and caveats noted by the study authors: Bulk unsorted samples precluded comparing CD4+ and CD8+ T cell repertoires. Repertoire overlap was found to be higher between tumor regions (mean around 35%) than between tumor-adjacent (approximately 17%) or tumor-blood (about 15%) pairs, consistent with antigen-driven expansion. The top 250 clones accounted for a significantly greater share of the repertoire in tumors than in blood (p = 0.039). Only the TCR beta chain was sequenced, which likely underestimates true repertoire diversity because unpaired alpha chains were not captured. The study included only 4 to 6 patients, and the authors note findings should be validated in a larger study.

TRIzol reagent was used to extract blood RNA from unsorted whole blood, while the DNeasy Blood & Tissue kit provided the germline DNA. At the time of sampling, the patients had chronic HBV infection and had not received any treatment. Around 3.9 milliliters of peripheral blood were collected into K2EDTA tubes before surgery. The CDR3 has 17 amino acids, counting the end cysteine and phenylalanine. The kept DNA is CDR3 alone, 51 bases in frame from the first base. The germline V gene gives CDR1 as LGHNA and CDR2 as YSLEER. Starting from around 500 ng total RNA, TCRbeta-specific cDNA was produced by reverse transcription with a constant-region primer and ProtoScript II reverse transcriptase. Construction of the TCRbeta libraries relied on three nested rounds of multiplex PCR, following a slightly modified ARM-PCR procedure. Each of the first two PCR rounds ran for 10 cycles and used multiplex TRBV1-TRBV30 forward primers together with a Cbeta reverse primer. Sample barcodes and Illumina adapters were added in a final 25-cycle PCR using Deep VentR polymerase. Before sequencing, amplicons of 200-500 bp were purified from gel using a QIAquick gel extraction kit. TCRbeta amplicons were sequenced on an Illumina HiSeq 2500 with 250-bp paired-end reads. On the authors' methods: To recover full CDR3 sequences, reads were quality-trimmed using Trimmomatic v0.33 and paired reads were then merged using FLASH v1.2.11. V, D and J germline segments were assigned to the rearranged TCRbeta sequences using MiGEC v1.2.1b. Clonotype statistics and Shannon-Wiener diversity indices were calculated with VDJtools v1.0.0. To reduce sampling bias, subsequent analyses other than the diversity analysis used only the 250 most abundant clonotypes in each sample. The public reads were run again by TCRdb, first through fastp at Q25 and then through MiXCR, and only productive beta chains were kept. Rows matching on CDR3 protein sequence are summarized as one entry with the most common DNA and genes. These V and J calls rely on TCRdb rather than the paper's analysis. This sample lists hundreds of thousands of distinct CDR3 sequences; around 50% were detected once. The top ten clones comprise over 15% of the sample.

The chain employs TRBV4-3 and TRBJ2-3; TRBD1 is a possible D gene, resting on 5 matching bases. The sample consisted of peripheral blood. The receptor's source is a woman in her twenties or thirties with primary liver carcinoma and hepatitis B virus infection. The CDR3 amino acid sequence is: CASSQDYSWGRADAQYF. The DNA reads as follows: TGCGCCAGCAGCCAAGATTATTCCTGGGGCCGGGCAGATGCGCAGTATTTT.